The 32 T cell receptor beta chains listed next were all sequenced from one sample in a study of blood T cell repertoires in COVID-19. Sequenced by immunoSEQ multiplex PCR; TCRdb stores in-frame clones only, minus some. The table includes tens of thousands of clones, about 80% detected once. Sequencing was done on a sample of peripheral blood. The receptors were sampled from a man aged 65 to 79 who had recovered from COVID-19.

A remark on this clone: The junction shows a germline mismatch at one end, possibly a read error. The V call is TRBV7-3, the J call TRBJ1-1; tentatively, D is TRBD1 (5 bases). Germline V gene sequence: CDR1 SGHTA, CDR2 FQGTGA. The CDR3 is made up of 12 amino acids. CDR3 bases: TGTGCCAGCAGCTTAATGGGGGGTGTTAAGATCTTT. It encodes CASSLMGGVKIF.

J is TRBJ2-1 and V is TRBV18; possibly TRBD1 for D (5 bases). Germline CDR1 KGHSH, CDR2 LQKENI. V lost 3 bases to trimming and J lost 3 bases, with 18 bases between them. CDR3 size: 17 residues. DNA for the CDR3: TGTGCCAGCTCACCGGCGTTGGCAGGGTGGCTCTACAATGAGCAGTTCTTC. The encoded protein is CASSPALAGWLYNEQFF.

In DNA form, the CDR3 reads TGTGCCAGCAGACCAGGGACTAGACAAGAGACCCAGTACTTC. It yields the protein CASRPGTRQETQYF. The chain combines TRBV27 with TRBJ2-5; 8 bases match TRBD2. This CDR3 region has 14 residues. From germline, CDR1 is MNHEY and CDR2 SMNVEV (reference sequence). J gave up 2 bases and V 6 bases, and 5 bases lay outside the gene matches.

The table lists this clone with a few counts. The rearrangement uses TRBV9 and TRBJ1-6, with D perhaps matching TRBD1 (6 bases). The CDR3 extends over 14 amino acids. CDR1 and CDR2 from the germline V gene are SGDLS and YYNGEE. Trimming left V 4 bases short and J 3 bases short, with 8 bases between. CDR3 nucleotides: TGTGCCAGCAGCCAGGACAGCTATAATTCACCCCTCCACTTT. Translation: CASSQDSYNSPLHF.

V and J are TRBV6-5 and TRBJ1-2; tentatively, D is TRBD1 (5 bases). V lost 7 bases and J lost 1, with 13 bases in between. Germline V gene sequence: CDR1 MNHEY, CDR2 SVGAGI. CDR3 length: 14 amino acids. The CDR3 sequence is CASTNGGVNYGYTF. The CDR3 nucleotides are TGTGCCAGCACCAACGGGGGGGTTAACTATGGCTACACCTTC.

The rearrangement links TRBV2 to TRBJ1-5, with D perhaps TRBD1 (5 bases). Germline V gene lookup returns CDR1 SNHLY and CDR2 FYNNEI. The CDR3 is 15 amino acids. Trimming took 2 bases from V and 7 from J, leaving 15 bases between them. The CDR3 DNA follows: TGTGCCAGCAGTGAAAGGGGTGGACAAGTCCAGCCCCAGCATTTT. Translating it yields CASSERGGQVQPQHF.

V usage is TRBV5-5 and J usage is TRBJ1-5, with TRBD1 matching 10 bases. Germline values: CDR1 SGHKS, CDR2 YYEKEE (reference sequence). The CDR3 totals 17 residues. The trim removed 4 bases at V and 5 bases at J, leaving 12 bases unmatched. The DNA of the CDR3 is TGTGCCAGCAGCCCGAGACAGGGGGCTGAGAGGCATCAGCCCCAGCATTTT. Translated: CASSPRQGAERHQPQHF.

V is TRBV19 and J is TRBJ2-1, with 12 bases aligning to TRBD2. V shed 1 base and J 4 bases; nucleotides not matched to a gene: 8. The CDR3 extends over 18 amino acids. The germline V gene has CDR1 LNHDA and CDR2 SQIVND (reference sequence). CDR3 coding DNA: TGTGCCAGTAGTATAGGTTTCGCTAGCGGGAGGGAATACAATGAGCAGTTCTTC. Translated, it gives CASSIGFASGREYNEQFF.

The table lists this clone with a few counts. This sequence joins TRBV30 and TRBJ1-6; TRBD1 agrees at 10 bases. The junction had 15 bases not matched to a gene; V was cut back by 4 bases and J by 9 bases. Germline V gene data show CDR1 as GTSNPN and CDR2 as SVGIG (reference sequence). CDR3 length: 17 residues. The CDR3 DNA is TGTGCCTGGACACCGGGACAGGGGTCACTGTTAGTTTCACCCCTCCACTTT. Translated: CAWTPGQGSLLVSPLHF.

This chain's CDR3 is CATYQGLGETQYF. The CDR3 nucleotides read TGTGCCACCTACCAGGGGTTAGGGGAGACCCAGTACTTC. This chain uses TRBV10-3 with TRBJ2-5; possibly TRBD1 for D (6 bases). Germline assignment: CDR1 ENHRY and CDR2 SYGVKD. The germline V and J ends were trimmed by 10 bases and 5 bases, with 17 bases remaining between them. The CDR3 is 13 amino acids.

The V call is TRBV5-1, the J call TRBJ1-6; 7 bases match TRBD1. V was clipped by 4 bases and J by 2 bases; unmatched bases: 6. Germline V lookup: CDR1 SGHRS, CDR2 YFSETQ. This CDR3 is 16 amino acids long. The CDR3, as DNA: TGCGCCAGCAGCCAACAGGGGACGGCCTATAATTCACCCCTCCACTTT. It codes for CASSQQGTAYNSPLHF.

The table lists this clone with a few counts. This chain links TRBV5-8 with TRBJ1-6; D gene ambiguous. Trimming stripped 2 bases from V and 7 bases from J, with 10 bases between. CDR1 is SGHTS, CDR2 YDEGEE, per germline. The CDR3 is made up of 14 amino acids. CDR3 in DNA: TGTGCCAGCAGCTTTAGAACGTCCAATTCACCCCTCCACTTT. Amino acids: CASSFRTSNSPLHF.

The CDR3: CASSSPPQDTEAFF. Written as DNA, the CDR3 is TGTGCCAGCAGTTCCCCCCCACAAGACACTGAAGCTTTCTTT. V gene TRBV28 combines with J gene TRBJ1-1; D unresolved. CDR1 and CDR2 (germline): MDHEN, SYDVKM. The germline V and J ends were trimmed by 4 bases and 3 bases, with 12 bases remaining between them. The CDR3 has 14 amino acids.

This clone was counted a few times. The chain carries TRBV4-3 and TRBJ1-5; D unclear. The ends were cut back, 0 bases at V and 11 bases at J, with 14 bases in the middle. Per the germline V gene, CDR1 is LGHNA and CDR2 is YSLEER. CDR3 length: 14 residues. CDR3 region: CASSQDPFSVAQHF. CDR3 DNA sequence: TGCGCCAGCAGCCAAGATCCTTTCTCGGTAGCCCAGCATTTT.

The CDR3 DNA reads TGTGCCAGCAGGACTAGCGGGAGTATCACAGATACGCAGTATTTT. It yields the protein CASRTSGSITDTQYF. V and J are TRBV6-5 and TRBJ2-3, with TRBD2 matching 12 bases. V shed 6 bases, J shed 2 bases, and the junction held 3 bases outside the gene matches. This CDR3 comprises 15 residues. CDR1 is MNHEY and CDR2 is SVGAGI in the germline V gene.

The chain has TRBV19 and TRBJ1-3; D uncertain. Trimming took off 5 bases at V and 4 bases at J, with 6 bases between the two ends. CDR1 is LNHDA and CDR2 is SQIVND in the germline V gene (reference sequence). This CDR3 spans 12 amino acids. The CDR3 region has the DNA TGTGCCAGTAGTTCTGTCGGAAACACCATATATTTT. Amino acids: CASSSVGNTIYF. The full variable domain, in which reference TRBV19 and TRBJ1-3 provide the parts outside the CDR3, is DGGITQSPKYLFRKEGQNVTLSCEQNLNHDAMYWYRQDPGQGLRLIYYSQIVNDFQKGDIAEGYSVSREKKESFPLTVTSAQKNPTAFYLCASSSVGNTIYFGEGSWLTVV.

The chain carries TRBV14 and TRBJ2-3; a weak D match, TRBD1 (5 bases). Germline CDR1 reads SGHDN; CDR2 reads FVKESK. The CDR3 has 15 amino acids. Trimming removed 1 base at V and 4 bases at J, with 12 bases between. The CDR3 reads CASSQVGPPADTQYF. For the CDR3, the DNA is TGTGCCAGCAGCCAAGTGGGGCCCCCAGCAGATACGCAGTATTTT.

CDR3: CASSFREAGETQYF. The CDR3 DNA reads TGTGCCAGCAGCTTCAGGGAGGCGGGGGAGACCCAGTACTTC. The chain couples TRBV5-6 to TRBJ2-5; TRBD2 is a possible D gene (6 bases). CDR1 and CDR2 (germline): SGHDT, YYEEEE. The CDR3 length is 14 residues. Trimming removed 2 bases at V and 5 bases at J, with 13 bases between.

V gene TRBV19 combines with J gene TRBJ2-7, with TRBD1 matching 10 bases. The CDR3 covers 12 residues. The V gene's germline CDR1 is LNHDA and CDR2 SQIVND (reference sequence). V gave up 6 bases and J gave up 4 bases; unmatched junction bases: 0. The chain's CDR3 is CASRGQGYEQYF. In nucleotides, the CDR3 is TGTGCCAGTAGGGGACAGGGGTACGAGCAGTACTTC.

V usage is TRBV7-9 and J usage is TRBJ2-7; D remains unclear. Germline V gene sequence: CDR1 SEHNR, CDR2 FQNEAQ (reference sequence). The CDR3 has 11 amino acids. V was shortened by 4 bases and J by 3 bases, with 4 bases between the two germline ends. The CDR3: CASSSFYEQYF. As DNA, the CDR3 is TGTGCCAGCAGCTCCTTCTACGAGCAGTACTTC.

CDR3 sequence reads: CASRTDSYRGNTIYF. The DNA of the CDR3 is TGTGCCAGTAGGACGGACAGTTACCGAGGAAACACCATATATTTT. The gene calls are TRBV19 and TRBJ1-3; perhaps TRBD1 as D (6 bases). Germline loops: CDR1 LNHDA, CDR2 SQIVND (reference sequence). The CDR3 extends over 15 amino acids. Deletions cut 6 bases from V and 4 bases from J, with 16 bases between.

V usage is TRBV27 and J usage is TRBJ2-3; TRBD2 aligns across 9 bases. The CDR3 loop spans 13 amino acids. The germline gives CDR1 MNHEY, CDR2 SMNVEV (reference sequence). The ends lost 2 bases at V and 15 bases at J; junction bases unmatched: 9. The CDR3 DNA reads TGTGCCAGCAGTTTAGTGCGGGAGGGCCCAAAATATTTT. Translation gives CASSLVREGPKYF.

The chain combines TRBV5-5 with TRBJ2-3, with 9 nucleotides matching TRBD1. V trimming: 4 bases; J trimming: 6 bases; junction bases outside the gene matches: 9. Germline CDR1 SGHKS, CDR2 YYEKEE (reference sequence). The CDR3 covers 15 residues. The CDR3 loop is CASSVRTGEMDTQYF. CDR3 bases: TGTGCCAGCAGCGTGAGGACAGGGGAGATGGATACGCAGTATTTT.

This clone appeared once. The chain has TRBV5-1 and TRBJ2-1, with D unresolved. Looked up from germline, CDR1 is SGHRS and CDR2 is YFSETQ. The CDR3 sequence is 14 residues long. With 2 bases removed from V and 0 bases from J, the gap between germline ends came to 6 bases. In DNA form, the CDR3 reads TGCGCCAGCAGCTTAACTCTCTCCTACAATGAGCAGTTCTTC. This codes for CASSLTLSYNEQFF. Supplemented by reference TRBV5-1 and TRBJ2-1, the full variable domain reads KAGVTQTPRYLIKTRGQQVTLSCSPISGHRSVSWYQQTPGQGLQFLFEYFSETQRNKGNFPGRFSGRQFSNSRSEMNVSTLELGDSALYLCASSLTLSYNEQFFGPGTRLTVL.

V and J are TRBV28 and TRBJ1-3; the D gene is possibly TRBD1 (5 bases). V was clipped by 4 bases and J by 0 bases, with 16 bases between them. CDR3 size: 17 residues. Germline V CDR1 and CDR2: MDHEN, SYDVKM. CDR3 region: CASSWTTATPSGNTIYF. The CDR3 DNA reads TGTGCCAGCAGTTGGACGACAGCTACTCCCTCTGGAAACACCATATATTTT.

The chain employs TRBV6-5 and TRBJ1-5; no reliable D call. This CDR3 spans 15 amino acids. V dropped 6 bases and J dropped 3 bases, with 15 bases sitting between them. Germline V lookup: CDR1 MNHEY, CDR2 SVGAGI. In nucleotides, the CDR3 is TGTGCCAGCAGGCAAAACCGGGTTTTCAATCAGCCCCAGCATTTT. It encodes CASRQNRVFNQPQHF.

The CDR3 region is CASSLSRQGQPYF. CDR3 DNA: TGTGCCAGCAGTTTATCGAGGCAGGGACAACCGTACTTC. The rearrangement joins TRBV27 to TRBJ2-5; tentatively, D is TRBD1 (6 bases). The CDR3 sequence is 13 residues long. Germline assignment: CDR1 MNHEY and CDR2 SMNVEV (reference sequence). The V gene lost 0 bases and the J gene lost 13 bases, with 15 bases spanning the gap.

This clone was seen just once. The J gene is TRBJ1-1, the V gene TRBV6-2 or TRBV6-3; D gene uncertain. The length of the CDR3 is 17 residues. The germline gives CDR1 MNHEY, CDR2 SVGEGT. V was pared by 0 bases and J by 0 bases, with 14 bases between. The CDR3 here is CASSYSSPGNMNTEAFF. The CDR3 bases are TGTGCCAGCAGTTACTCTTCTCCAGGAAATATGAACACTGAAGCTTTCTTT.

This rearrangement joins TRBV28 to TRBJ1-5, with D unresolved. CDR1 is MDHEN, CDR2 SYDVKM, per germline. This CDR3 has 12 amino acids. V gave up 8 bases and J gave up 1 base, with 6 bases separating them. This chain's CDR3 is CASLSSNQPQHF. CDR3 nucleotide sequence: TGTGCCAGCCTCTCCAGCAATCAGCCCCAGCATTTT.

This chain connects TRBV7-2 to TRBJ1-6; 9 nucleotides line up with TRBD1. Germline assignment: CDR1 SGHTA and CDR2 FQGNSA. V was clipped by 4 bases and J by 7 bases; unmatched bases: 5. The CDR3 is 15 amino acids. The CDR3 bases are TGTGCCAGCAGCTCAGGACAGGGGTTCAATTCACCCCTCCACTTT. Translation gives CASSSGQGFNSPLHF.

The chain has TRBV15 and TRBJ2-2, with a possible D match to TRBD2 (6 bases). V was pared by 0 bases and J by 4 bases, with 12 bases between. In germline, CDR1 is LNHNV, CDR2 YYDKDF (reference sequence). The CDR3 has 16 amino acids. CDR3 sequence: CATSRDLGGFTGELFF. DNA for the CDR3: TGTGCCACCAGCAGAGATCTCGGGGGTTTCACCGGGGAGCTGTTTTTT. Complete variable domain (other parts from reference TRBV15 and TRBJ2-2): DAMVIQNPRYQVTQFGKPVTLSCSQTLNHNVMYWYQQKSSQAPKLLFHYYDKDFNNEADTPDNFQSRRPNTSFCFLDIRSPGLGDTAMYLCATSRDLGGFTGELFFGEGSRLTVL.

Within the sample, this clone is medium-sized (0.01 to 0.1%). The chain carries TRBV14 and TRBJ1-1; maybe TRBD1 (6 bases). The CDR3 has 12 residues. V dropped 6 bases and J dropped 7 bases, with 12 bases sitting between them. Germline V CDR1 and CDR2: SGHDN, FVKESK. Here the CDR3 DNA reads TGTGCCAGCAGTAAACGGACAGTTGAAGCTTTCTTT. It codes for CASSKRTVEAFF. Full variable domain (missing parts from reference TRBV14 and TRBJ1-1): EAGVTQFPSHSVIEKGQTVTLRCDPISGHDNLYWYRRVMGKEIKFLLHFVKESKQDESGMPNNRFLAERTGGTYSTLKVQPAELEDSGVYFCASSKRTVEAFFGQGTRLTVV.